This T cell receptor beta chain was observed in a study of TET2 disruption in CD19-targeted CAR T cells (dated by TCRdb to 2017 to 2018). Study-level background: The number of samples was determined by the original clinical trial design and by which samples were available, and no additional inclusion criteria were applied. Findings and caveats that apply to the study as a whole: Conclusions about the CAR T cells of the patient were based on extensive analysis of a single subject.

The immunoSEQ assay was used to perform TCR beta chain deep sequencing. As for the authors' bioinformatics: Only productive TCR beta rearrangements went into calculating clonotype frequencies. TCRdb holds this immuneACCESS table with in-frame rearrangements only. Some clones are missing; in checked studies, unresolved V genes explain under half, and the rest has no known cause. V and J calls and clone size follow that table, whereas D and trimming were derived from the DNA. The sample's table covers about 710 clones. The ten top clones hold 16% of the sample. A remark on this clone: Its recognized antigen is unknown. The CDR3 end is not reached by the read, which stops 3 residues before it; the germline J gene fills it in.

The CDR3 runs 13 amino acids, cysteine and phenylalanine included. Part of the CDR3 DNA is given, 30 bases translated from base 1. Trimming removed 3 bases from V and 6 bases from J, leaving 12 bases between the germline ends. The treatment or condition label corresponds to: autologous CTL019 cells: CD19 CAR with 4-1BB and CD3 zeta domains. The CD19 CAR incorporated TCR zeta and 4-1BB costimulatory signaling domains. The DNeasy Blood and Tissue Kit was used to extract genomic DNA from pre-infusion T cells, peripheral blood, or sorted post-infusion T cells. Here the sequenced sample was peripheral blood, taken from a patient treated with CD19 CAR T cells. The receptor was derived from a man aged 70-80 years with chronic lymphocytic leukemia. Recombination linked TRBV12-3 or TRBV12-4 to TRBJ2-7; the D element might be TRBD1 or TRBD2, as each aligns at 5 bases. The CDR3 region has the sequence CASSFARESEQYF. The CDR3 DNA, read in part, is TGTGCCAGCAGTTTCGCCAGGGAGAGCGAG.